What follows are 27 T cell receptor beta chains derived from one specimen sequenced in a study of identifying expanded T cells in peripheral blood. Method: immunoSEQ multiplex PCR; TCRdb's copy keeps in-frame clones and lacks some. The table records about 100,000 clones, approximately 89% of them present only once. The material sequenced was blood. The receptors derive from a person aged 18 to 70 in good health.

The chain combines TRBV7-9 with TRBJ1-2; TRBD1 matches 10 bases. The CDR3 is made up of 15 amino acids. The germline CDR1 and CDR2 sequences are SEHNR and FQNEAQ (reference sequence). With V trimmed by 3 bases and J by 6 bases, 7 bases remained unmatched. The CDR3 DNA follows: TGTGCCAGCAGCTTTCAGGGACAGGGGCGGCATGGCTACACCTTC. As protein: CASSFQGQGRHGYTF. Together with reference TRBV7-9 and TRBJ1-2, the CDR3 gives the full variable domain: DTGVSQNPRHKITKRGQNVTFRCDPISEHNRLYWYRQTLGQGPEFLTYFQNEAQLEKSRLLSDRFSAERPKGSFSTLEIQRTEQGDSAMYLCASSFQGQGRHGYTFGSGTRLTVV.

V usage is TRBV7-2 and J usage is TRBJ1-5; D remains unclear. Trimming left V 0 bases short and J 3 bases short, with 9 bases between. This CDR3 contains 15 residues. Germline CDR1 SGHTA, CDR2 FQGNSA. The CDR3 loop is CASSLALNLNQPQHF. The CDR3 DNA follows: TGTGCCAGCAGCTTAGCGCTCAACCTCAATCAGCCCCAGCATTTT.

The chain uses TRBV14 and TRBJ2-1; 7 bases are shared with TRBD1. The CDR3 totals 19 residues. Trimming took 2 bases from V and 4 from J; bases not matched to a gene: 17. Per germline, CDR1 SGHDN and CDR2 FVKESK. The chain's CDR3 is CASSQQDREKFGGYNEQFF. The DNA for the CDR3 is TGTGCCAGCAGCCAACAAGACAGGGAAAAATTCGGAGGATACAATGAGCAGTTCTTC. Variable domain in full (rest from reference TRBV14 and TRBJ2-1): EAGVTQFPSHSVIEKGQTVTLRCDPISGHDNLYWYRRVMGKEIKFLLHFVKESKQDESGMPNNRFLAERTGGTYSTLKVQPAELEDSGVYFCASSQQDREKFGGYNEQFFGPGTRLTVL.

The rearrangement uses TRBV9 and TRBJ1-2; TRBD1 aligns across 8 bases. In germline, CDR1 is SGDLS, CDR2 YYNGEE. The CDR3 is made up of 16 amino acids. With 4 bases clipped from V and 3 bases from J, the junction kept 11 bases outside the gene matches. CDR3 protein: CASSTRTGREDYGYTF. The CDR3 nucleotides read TGTGCCAGCAGCACCCGGACAGGGAGGGAGGACTATGGCTACACCTTC.

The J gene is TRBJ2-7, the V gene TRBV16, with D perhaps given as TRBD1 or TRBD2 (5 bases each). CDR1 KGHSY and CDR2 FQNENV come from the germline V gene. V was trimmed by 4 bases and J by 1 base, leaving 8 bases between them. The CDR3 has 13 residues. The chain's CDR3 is CASSPGASYEQYF. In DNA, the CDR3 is TGTGCCAGCAGCCCCGGGGCGTCCTACGAGCAGTACTTC.

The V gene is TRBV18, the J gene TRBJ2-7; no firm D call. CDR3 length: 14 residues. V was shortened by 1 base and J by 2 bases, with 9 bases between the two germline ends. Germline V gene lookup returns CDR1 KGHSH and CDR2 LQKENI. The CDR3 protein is CASSPQGHTYEQYF. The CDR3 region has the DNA TGTGCCAGCTCACCACAGGGCCATACCTACGAGCAGTACTTC.

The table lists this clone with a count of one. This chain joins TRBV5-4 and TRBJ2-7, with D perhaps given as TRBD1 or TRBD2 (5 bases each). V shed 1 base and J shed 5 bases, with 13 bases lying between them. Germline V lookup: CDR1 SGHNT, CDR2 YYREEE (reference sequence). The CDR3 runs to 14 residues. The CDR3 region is CASSLWSGTHEQYF. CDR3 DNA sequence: TGTGCCAGCAGCTTGTGGTCAGGGACCCACGAGCAGTACTTC.

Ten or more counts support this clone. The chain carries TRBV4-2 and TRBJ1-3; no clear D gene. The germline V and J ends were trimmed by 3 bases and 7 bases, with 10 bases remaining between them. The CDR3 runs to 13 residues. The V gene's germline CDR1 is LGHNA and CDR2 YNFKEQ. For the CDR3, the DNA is TGTGCCAGCAGCCATGAATCCGGGAACACCATATATTTT. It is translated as CASSHESGNTIYF.

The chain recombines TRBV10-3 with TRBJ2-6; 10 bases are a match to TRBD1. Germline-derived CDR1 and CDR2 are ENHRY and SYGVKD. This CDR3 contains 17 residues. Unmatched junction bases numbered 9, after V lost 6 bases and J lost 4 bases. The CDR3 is CAIRRDRGASGANVLTF. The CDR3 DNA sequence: TGTGCCATCAGGCGGGACAGGGGAGCATCGGGGGCCAACGTCCTGACTTTC.

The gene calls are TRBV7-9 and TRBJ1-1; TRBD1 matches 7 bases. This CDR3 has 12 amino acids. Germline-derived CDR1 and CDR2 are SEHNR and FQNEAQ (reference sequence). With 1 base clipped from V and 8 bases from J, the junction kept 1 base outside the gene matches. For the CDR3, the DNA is TGTGCCAGCAGCTTAGGGGACAGCGAAGCTTTCTTT. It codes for CASSLGDSEAFF.

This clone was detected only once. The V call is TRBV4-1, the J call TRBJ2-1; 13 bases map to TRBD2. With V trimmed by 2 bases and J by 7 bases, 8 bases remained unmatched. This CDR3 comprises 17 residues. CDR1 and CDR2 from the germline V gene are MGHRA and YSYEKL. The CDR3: CASSQPTSGRAKNEQFF. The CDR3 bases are TGCGCCAGCAGCCAACCCACTAGCGGGAGGGCGAAGAATGAGCAGTTCTTC.

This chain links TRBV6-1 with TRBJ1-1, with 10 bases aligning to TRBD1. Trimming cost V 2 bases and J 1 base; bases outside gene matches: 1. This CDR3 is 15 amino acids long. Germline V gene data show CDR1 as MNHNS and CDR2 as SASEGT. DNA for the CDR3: TGTGCCAGCAGTGAATGGGACAGGGGGAACACTGAAGCTTTCTTT. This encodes CASSEWDRGNTEAFF.

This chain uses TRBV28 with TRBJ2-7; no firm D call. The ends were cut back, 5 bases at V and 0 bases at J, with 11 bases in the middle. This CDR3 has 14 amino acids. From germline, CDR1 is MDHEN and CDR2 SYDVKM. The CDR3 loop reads CASSRYGFSYEQYF. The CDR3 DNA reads TGTGCCAGCAGTCGTTACGGATTCTCCTACGAGCAGTACTTC. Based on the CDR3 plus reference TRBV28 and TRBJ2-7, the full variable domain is DVKVTQSSRYLVKRTGEKVFLECVQDMDHENMFWYRQDPGLGLRLIYFSYDVKMKEKGDIPEGYSVSREKKERFSLILESASTNQTSMYLCASSRYGFSYEQYFGPGTRLTVT.

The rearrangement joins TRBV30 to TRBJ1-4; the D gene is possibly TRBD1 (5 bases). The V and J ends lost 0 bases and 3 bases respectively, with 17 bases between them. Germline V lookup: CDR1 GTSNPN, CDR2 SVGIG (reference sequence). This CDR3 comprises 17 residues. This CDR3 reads CAWSVRLGAGANEKLFF. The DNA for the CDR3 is TGTGCCTGGAGTGTACGGCTGGGCGCGGGGGCTAATGAAAAACTGTTTTTT.

DNA of the CDR3: TGTGCCAGTAGTCGGCGGTGGGGGCGGCCAGGGTCGAGCTCCTACAATGAGCAGTTCTTC. Protein: CASSRRWGRPGSSSYNEQFF. The chain joins TRBV19 to TRBJ2-1, with D possibly being TRBD1 (6 bases). V lost 5 bases and J 0 bases, leaving 26 bases between the germline ends. Germline V gene sequence: CDR1 LNHDA, CDR2 SQIVND (reference sequence). The CDR3 totals 20 residues.

The chain's CDR3 is CASSPTGGRALETQYF. As DNA, the CDR3 is TGCGCCAGCAGCCCTACAGGGGGTCGGGCGTTGGAGACCCAGTACTTC. The chain is built from TRBV4-3 and TRBJ2-5, with 8 positions matching TRBD1. This CDR3 is 16 amino acids long. Germline V gene lookup returns CDR1 LGHNA and CDR2 YSLEER. The V gene end was trimmed by 4 bases and the J gene end by 5 bases; junction bases not matched to a gene: 12.

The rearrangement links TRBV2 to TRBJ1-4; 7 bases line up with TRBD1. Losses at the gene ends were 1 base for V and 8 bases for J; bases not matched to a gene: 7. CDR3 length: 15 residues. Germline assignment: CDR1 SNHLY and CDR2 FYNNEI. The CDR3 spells CASSEEQGKGEKLFF. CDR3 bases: TGTGCCAGCAGTGAAGAACAGGGGAAAGGAGAAAAACTGTTTTTT.

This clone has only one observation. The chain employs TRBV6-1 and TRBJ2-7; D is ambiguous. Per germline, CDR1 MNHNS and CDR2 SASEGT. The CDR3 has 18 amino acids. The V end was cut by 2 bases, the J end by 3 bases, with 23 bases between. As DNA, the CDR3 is TGTGCCAGCAGTGAATCCCTAATACGCAGGCCCAACGACTACGAGCAGTACTTC. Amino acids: CASSESLIRRPNDYEQYF.

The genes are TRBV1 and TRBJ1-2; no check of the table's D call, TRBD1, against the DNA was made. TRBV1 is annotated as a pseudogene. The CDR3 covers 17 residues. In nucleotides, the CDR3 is TGCACCAGCAGCCAGACTGGGACAGGCGACGCTAACTATGGCTACACCTTC. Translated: CTSSQTGTGDANYGYTF.

DNA of the CDR3: TGTGCCAGCAGAGCAGGGACTAGCGGGGCAACCGATACGCAGTATTTT. Amino acids: CASRAGTSGATDTQYF. The chain carries TRBV27 and TRBJ2-3, with TRBD2 matching 13 bases. Germline-derived CDR1 and CDR2 are MNHEY and SMNVEV (reference sequence). The CDR3 is made up of 16 amino acids. The V segment lost 6 bases and the J segment 6 bases; nucleotides outside the gene matches: 9.

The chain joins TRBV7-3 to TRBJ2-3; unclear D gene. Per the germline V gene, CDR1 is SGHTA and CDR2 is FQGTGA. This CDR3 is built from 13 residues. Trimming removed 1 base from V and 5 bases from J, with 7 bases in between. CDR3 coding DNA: TGTGCCAGCAGCTTAATAGGCCTAGATACGCAGTATTTT. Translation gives CASSLIGLDTQYF.

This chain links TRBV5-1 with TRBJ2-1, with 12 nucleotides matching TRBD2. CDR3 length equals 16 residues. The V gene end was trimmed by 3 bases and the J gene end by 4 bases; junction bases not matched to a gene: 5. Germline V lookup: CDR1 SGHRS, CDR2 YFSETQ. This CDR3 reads CASSSGLAGSYNEQFF. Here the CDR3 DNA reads TGCGCCAGCAGCTCAGGACTAGCGGGATCTTACAATGAGCAGTTCTTC.

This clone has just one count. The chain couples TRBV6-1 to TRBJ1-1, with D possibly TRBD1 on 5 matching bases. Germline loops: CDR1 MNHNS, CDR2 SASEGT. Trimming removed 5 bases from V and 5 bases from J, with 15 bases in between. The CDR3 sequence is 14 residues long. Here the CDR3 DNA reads TGTGCCAGCAGTCCTCAGGGTTGGGAGACTGAAGCTTTCTTT. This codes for CASSPQGWETEAFF.

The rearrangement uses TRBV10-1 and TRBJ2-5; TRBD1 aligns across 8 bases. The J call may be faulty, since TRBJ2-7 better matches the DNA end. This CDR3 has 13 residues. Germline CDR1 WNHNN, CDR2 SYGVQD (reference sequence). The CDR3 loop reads CASSVDRDGEQYF. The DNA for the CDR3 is TGCGCCAGCAGTGTGGACAGGGATGGCGAGCAGTACTTC.

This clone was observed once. CDR3: CASRGQGLNSPLHF. For the CDR3, the DNA is TGCGCCAGCAGGGGACAGGGCCTAAATTCACCCCTCCACTTT. This rearrangement joins TRBV5-1 to TRBJ1-6; TRBD1 agrees at 9 bases. Germline V gene data show CDR1 as SGHRS and CDR2 as YFSETQ. The length of the CDR3 is 14 residues. The V segment lost 5 bases and the J segment 7 bases; nucleotides outside the gene matches: 4.

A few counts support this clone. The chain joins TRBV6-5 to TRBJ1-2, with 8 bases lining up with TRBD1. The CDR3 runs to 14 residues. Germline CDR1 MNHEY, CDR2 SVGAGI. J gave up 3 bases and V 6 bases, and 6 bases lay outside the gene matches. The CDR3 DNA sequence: TGTGCCAGCAGACAGACAGGGGTGGACTATGGCTACACCTTC. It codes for CASRQTGVDYGYTF.

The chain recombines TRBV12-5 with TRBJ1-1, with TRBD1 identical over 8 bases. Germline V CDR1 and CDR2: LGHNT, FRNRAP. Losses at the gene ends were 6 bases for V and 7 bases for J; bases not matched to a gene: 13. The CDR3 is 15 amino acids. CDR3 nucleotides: TGTGCTAGTGGAACCGGCGACGGGACAGGTTATGAAGCTTTCTTT. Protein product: CASGTGDGTGYEAFF.